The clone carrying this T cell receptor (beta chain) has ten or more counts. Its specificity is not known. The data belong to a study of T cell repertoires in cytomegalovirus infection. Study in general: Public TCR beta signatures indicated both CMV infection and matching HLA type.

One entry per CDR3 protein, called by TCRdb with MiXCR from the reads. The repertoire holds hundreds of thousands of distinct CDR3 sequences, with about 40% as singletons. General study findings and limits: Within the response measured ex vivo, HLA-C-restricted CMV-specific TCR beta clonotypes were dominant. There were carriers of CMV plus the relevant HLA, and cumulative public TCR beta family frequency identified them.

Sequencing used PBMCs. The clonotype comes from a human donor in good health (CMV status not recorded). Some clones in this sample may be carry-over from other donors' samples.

CDR3 amino acids: CASSYSRGTDTQYF. The CDR3 region has the DNA TGTGCCAGCAGTTACTCCAGGGGCACAGATACGCAGTATTTT. The rearrangement uses TRBV6-5 and TRBJ2-3; perhaps TRBD1 as D (5 bases). The V gene's germline CDR1 is MNHEY and CDR2 SVGAGI. CDR3 length equals 14 residues. V gave up 0 bases and J gave up 1 base, with 5 bases separating them.